Listed here is a single T cell receptor (beta chain). Libraries were prepared by immunoSEQ multiplex PCR; TCRdb keeps only in-frame clonotypes and omits some of them. The sample includes fewer than 1 million clones, approximately 97% seen only once; the top ten take around 0.21%. Naive CD8 cells lacked CD45RO and underwent positive selection for CCR7, leaving out terminally differentiated effector memory CD45RA+ cells. The study drew all its donors from Caucasian adults living in Nashville, Tennessee. This sample is part of a study of shared clonotypes between healthy human individuals. This TCR came from a man aged 25-45 years in good health. Sequencing was performed on naive CD8+ T cells sorted from blood.

The CDR3 spells CASSLGRSLGQPQHF. The DNA of the CDR3 is TGTGCCAGCAGCTTGGGAAGATCCTTGGGCCAGCCCCAGCATTTT. The rearrangement links TRBV5-6 to TRBJ1-5; D not certain. CDR1 is SGHDT, CDR2 YYEEEE, per germline. Trimming removed 0 bases at V and 7 bases at J, with 14 bases between. The CDR3 is 15 residues long.